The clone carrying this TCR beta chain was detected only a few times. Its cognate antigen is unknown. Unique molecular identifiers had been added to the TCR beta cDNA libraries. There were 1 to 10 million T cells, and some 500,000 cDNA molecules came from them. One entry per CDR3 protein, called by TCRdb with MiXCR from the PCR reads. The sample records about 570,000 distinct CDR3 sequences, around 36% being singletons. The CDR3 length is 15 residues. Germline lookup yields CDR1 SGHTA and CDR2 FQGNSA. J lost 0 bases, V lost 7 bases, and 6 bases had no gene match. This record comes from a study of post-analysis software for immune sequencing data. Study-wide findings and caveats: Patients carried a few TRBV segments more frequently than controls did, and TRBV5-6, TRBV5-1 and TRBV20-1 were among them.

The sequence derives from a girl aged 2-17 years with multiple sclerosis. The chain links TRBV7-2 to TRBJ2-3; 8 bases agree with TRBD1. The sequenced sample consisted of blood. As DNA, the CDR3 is TGTGCCAGCACCCTACAGGGGGGTAGCACAGATACGCAGTATTTT. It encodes CASTLQGGSTDTQYF.